The 7 T cell receptor beta chains reported below all come from one sample, sequenced in a study of T cells in Graves' hyperthyroidism and ophthalmopathy. The source material, RNA transcripts, was used to amplify TCR beta CDR3 regions. The HTBI primer set served for first-round RT-PCR of the TCR CDR3. TCRdb reanalysed the multiplex PCR reads using MiXCR and keeps one entry per CDR3 protein. The table includes 300,000 to 350,000 distinct CDR3 sequences, 15% to 20% detected once. Source material: blood. Receptors originate from a woman aged 45-59 years with Graves' hyperthyroidism.

This clonotype came up a few times. This chain links TRBV7-9 with TRBJ1-2, with TRBD1 as a possible D gene (5 bases). Trimming pared 0 bases from V and 4 bases from J, leaving 15 bases between. The CDR3 loop spans 16 amino acids. Germline CDR1 reads SEHNR; CDR2 reads FQNEAQ (reference sequence). CDR3 sequence reads: CASSLAQSGTGYGYTF. The CDR3 bases are TGTGCCAGCAGCTTAGCCCAGAGCGGGACTGGCTATGGCTACACCTTC. Combining the CDR3 with reference TRBV7-9 and TRBJ1-2 gives the whole variable domain DTGVSQNPRHKITKRGQNVTFRCDPISEHNRLYWYRQTLGQGPEFLTYFQNEAQLEKSRLLSDRFSAERPKGSFSTLEIQRTEQGDSAMYLCASSLAQSGTGYGYTFGSGTRLTVV.

This chain links TRBV28 with TRBJ1-6; D is uncertain. Trimming took off 7 bases at V and 5 bases at J, with 18 bases between the two ends. From germline, CDR1 is MDHEN and CDR2 SYDVKM. The CDR3 contains 16 residues. CDR3 DNA sequence: TGTGCCAGCACGGCTCTGGGATCGTTTAATAATTCACCCCTCCACTTT. It codes for CASTALGSFNNSPLHF.

This clonotype was detected only a few times. The chain uses TRBV6-1 and TRBJ1-6; D uncertain. Trimming shortened V by 6 bases and J by 10 bases, and 13 bases separated the two germline ends. Germline V lookup: CDR1 MNHNS, CDR2 SASEGT. The CDR3 has 13 amino acids. CDR3 nucleotide sequence: TGTGCCAGCAGGCTTTTGGGTCGATCACCCCTCCACTTT. Its protein product is CASRLLGRSPLHF.

The DNA of the CDR3 is TGTGCCAGCAGCACCCGACAGGGGCTTGAAGCTTTCTTT. Its protein is CASSTRQGLEAFF. The V gene is TRBV7-9, the J gene TRBJ1-1; 8 positions match TRBD1. The CDR3 has 13 residues. V shed 5 bases and J 7 bases; nucleotides not matched to a gene: 6. Germline assignment: CDR1 SEHNR and CDR2 FQNEAQ (reference sequence).

This clonotype was counted many times. V and J are TRBV6-2 or TRBV6-3 and TRBJ2-7; 7 bases line up with TRBD1. The CDR3 runs 13 residues. V trimming: 8 bases; J trimming: 3 bases; junction bases outside the gene matches: 7. Germline values: CDR1 MNHEY, CDR2 SVGEGT. This chain's CDR3 is CASLRDSNYEQYF. The CDR3, as DNA: TGTGCCAGCCTCCGGGACAGCAACTACGAGCAGTACTTC.

This clonotype showed up just a few times. This chain joins TRBV20-1 and TRBJ1-1; no reliable D call. Germline loops: CDR1 DFQATT, CDR2 SNEGSKA (reference sequence). Trimming removed 6 bases from V and 4 bases from J, with 9 bases in between. This CDR3 spans 11 amino acids. CDR3 sequence reads: CSAPGSTEAFF. The CDR3, as DNA: TGCAGTGCCCCCGGGAGCACTGAAGCTTTCTTT.

There are many counts of this clonotype. The CDR3, as DNA: TGTGCCTGGAGTGAAAACTATGGCTACACCTTC. Its translation: CAWSENYGYTF. This sequence joins TRBV30 and TRBJ1-2; D not certain. This CDR3 has 11 amino acids. Trimming took off 1 base at V and 2 bases at J, with 2 bases between the two ends. CDR1 GTSNPN and CDR2 SVGIG come from the germline V gene (reference sequence).